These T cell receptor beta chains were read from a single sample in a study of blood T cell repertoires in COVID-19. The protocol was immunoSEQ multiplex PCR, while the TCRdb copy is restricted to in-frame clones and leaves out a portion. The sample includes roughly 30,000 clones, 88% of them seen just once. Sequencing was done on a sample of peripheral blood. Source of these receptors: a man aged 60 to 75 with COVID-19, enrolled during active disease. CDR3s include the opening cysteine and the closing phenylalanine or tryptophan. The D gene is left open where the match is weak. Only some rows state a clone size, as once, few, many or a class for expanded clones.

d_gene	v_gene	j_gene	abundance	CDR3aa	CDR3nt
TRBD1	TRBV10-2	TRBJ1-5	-	CASSETGASDQPQHF	TGCGCCAGCAGTGAAACAGGGGCGTCGGATCAGCCCCAGCATTTT
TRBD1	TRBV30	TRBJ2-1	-	CAWRGTGLSYNEQFF	TGTGCCTGGAGGGGGACAGGGTTGTCCTACAATGAGCAGTTCTTC
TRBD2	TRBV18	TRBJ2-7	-	CASSSPGLAGTKQYF	TGTGCCAGCTCATCACCGGGACTAGCGGGAACAAAGCAGTACTTC
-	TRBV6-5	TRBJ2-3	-	CASSYSSSTDTQYF	TGTGCCAGCAGTTACTCGAGCAGCACAGATACGCAGTATTTT
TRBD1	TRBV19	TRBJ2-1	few	CASTTGGTYNEQFF	TGTGCCAGTACGACAGGGGGTACGTACAATGAGCAGTTCTTC
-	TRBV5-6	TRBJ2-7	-	CASSPGPHYEQYF	TGTGCCAGCAGCCCTGGGCCTCACTACGAGCAGTACTTC
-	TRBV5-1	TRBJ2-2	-	CASSLRTANTGELFF	TGCGCCAGCAGCCTGAGGACAGCGAACACCGGGGAGCTGTTTTTT
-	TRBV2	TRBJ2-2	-	CASSGGLNTGELFF	TGTGCCAGCAGTGGGGGGCTTAACACCGGGGAGCTGTTTTTT
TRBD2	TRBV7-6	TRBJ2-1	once	CASRASGSSYEQFF	TGTGCCAGCAGGGCTAGCGGGAGTAGCTATGAGCAGTTCTTC
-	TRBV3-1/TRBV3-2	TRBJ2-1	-	CASSQRTNYNEQFF	TGTGCCAGCAGCCAAAGGACTAACTACAATGAGCAGTTCTTC
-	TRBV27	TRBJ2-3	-	CASSLSWTDTQYF	TGTGCCAGCAGTTTATCTTGGACTGATACGCAGTATTTT
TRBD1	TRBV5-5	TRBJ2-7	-	CASSLGQGASEQYF	TGTGCCAGCAGCTTGGGACAGGGGGCCTCCGAGCAGTACTTC
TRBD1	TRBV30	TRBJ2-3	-	CAWDRGGSTDTQYF	TGTGCCTGGGACAGGGGGGGGAGCACAGATACGCAGTATTTT
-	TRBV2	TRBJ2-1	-	CASSLWSSNEQFF	TGTGCCAGCAGTCTCTGGAGTAGCAATGAGCAGTTCTTC
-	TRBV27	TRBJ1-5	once	CASSLLGMGGINQPQHF	TGTGCCAGCAGTTTGTTGGGAATGGGAGGGATAAATCAGCCCCAGCATTTT
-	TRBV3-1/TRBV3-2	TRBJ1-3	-	CASSQELGGGNTIYF	TGTGCCAGCAGCCAAGAACTGGGCGGGGGAAACACCATATATTTT
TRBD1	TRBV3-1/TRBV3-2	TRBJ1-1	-	CASSQEDRTKRVGYTEAFF	TGTGCCAGCAGCCAAGAGGACAGGACCAAACGGGTGGGGTACACTGAAGCTTTCTTT
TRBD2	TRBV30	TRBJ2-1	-	CAYNGGSGRAGEQFF	TGTGCCTACAACGGTGGTAGCGGGAGGGCCGGTGAGCAGTTCTTC